This T cell receptor (beta chain) is drawn from a study of T cell changes during pregnancy in multiple sclerosis. V lost 3 bases and J lost 3, with 9 bases in between. The CDR3 spans 13 residues. Germline V gene data show CDR1 as SGHRS and CDR2 as YFSETQ. Measured with immunoSEQ multiplex PCR; TCRdb has only the in-frame clones, and not every one. The table has about 40,000 clones, 80% to 90% seen once; the top ten hold 5.2%. The sequence derives from a female donor in good health, enrolled as a control in a pregnancy study. The V call is TRBV5-1, the J call TRBJ1-1, with a possible D match to TRBD1 (6 bases). The sample here was peripheral blood, taken in the first trimester of pregnancy. The chain's CDR3 is CASSSDRYTEAFF. The CDR3 bases are TGCGCCAGCAGCTCGGACAGATACACTGAAGCTTTCTTT.